This TCR beta chain is drawn from a study of blood T cell repertoires in COVID-19. Across the whole study: Sites across the United States, Italy and Spain contributed samples from acute and convalescent COVID-19. T cells, B-cell-depleted T cells, or PBMCs supplied cDNA or gDNA.

This CDR3 is 14 amino acids long. CDR1 LGHDT and CDR2 YNNKEL come from the germline V gene (reference sequence). The V segment lost 5 bases and the J segment 7 bases; nucleotides outside the gene matches: 8. In the authors' workflow: Quantification of nucleated cells was approximated via reference gene primer amplification. Profiling relied on immunoSEQ multiplex PCR, and the TCRdb table lists in-frame clones only, not all of them. V, J and clone size derive from that table, while D and trimming were established from the DNA sequence. Of about 440,000 clones detected, approximately 88% appear once; the ten largest clones hold roughly 12%. The Seattle patients, enrolled during active infection, were followed longitudinally.

The rearrangement links TRBV3-1 (or the pseudogene TRBV3-2) to TRBJ1-2; 9 bases fit TRBD1. The specimen sequenced was peripheral blood. The clonotype comes from a woman aged 45-65 years with COVID-19, enrolled during active disease. The CDR3, as DNA: TGTGCCAGCAGCTTAGAACAGGGGGCGGTTGGCTACACCTTC. Encoded protein: CASSLEQGAVGYTF.